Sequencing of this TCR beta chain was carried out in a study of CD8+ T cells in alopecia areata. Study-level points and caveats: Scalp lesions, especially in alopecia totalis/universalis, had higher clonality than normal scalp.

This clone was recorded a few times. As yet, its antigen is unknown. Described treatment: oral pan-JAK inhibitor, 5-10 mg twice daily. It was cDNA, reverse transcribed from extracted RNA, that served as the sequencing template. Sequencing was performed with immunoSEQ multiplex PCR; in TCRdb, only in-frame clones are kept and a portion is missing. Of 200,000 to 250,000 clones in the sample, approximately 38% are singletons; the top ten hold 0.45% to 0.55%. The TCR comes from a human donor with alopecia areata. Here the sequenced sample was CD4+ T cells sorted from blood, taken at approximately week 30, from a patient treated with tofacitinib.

CDR3 coding DNA: TGTGCCAGCAGCTTCCGTGATACGCAGTATTTT. Residues: CASSFRDTQYF. This sequence joins TRBV11-2 and TRBJ2-3, with D hard to call. Trimming shortened V by 3 bases and J by 6 bases, and 4 bases separated the two germline ends. The V gene's germline CDR1 is SGHAT and CDR2 FQNNGV. The CDR3 runs 11 residues.